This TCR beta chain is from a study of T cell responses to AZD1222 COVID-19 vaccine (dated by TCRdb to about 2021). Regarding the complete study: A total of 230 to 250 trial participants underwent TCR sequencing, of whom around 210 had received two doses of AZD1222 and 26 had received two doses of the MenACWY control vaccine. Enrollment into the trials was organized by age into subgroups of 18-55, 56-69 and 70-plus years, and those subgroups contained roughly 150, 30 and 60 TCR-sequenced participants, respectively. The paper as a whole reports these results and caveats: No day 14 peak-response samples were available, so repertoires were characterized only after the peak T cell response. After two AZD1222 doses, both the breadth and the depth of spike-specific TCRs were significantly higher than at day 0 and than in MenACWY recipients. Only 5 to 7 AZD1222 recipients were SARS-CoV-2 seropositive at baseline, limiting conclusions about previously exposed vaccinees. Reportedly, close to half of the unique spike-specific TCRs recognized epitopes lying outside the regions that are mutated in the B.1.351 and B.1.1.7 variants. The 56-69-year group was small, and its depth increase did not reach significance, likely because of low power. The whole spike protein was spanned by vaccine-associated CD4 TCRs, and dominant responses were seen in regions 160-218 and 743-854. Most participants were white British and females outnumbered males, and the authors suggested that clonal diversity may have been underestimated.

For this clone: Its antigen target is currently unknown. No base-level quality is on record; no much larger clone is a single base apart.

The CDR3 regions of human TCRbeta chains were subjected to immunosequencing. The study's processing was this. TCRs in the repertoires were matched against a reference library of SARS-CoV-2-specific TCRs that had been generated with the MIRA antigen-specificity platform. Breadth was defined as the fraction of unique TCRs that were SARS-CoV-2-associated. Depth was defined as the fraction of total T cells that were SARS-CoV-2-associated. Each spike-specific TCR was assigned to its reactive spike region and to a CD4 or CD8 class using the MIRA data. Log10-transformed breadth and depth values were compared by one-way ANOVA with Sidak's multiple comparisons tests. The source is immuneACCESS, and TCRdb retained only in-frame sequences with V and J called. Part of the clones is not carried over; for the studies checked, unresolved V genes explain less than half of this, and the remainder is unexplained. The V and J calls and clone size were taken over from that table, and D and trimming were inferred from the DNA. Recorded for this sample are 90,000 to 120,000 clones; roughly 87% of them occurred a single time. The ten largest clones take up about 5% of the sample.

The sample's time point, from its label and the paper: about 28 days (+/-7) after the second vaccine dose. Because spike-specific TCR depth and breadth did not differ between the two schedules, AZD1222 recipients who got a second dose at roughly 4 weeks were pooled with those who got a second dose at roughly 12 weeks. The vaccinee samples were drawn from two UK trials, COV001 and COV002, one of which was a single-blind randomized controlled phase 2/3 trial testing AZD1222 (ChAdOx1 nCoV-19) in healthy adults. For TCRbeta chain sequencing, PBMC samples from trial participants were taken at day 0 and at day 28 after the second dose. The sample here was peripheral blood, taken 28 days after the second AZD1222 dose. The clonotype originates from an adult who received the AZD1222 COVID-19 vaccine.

CDR3 loop: CSVRAVWEAFF. The base sequence is TGCAGTGTCAGGGCCGTTTGGGAAGCTTTCTTT. This sequence uses TRBV20-1 and TRBJ1-1; the D segment could be TRBD1, given 5 matching bases. CDR1 and CDR2 were assigned from the germline V gene (reference sequence) as DFQATT and SNEGSKA. Taken from cysteine to phenylalanine, the CDR3 has 11 residues. Here the CDR3 DNA is all that survives: 33 bases in frame from base 1. Trimming at the junction amounts to 7 bases on V and 8 bases on J, and the germline ends lie 14 bases apart.